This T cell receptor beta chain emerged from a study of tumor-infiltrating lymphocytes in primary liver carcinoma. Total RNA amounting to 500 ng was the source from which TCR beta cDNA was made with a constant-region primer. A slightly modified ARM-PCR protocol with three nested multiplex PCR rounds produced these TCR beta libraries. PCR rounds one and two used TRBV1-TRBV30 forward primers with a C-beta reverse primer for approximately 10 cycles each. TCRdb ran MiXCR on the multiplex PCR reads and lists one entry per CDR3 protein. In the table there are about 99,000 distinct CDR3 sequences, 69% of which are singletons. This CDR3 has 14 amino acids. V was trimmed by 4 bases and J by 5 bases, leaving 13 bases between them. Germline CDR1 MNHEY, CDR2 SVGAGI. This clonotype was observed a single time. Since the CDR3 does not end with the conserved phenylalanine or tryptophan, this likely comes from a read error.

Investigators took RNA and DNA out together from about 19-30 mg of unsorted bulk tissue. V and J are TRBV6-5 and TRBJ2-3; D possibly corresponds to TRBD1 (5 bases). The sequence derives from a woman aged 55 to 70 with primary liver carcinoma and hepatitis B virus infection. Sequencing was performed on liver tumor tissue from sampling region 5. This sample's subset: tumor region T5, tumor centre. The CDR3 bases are TGTGCCAGCAGTTTAGGGGTTACTCGAGATACGCAGTATTCT. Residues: CASSLGVTRDTQYS.